Presented here are 24 T cell receptor beta chains from one specimen sequenced in a study of T-cell reconstitution after alpha-beta-depleted transplantation in children. Unique molecular identifiers featured in how the TCRbeta library was prepared. TCRdb reprocessed the PCR reads via MiXCR and lists one record per CDR3 protein. The data show a few hundred thousand distinct CDR3 sequences, approximately 20% seen once. The sample in question was PBMCs from the stem cell graft donor, obtained from the stem cell graft. These receptors came from a human donor who donated a stem cell graft to a child with acute myeloid leukemia.

The chain carries TRBV4-3 and TRBJ1-2; D is ambiguous. The V gene lost 0 bases and the J gene lost 8 bases, with 19 bases spanning the gap. Germline V gene lookup returns CDR1 LGHNA and CDR2 YSLEER. This CDR3 is built from 16 residues. The CDR3 region has the DNA TGCGCCAGCAGCCAAGAGAATAGTGGGCAAACAAGGGGCTACACCTTC. Its translation: CASSQENSGQTRGYTF.

The J gene is TRBJ2-1, the V gene TRBV28; D is perhaps TRBD1 (6 bases). With 6 bases removed from V and 9 bases from J, the gap between germline ends came to 18 bases. CDR1 and CDR2 from the germline V gene are MDHEN and SYDVKM. The CDR3 has 14 residues. The CDR3 DNA is TGTGCCAGCAGGCCCGCTACAGGGTTGGGTGAGCAGTTCTTC. Encoded protein: CASRPATGLGEQFF. The full variable domain, with the rest looked up from reference TRBV28 and TRBJ2-1, is DVKVTQSSRYLVKRTGEKVFLECVQDMDHENMFWYRQDPGLGLRLIYFSYDVKMKEKGDIPEGYSVSREKKERFSLILESASTNQTSMYLCASRPATGLGEQFFGPGTRLTVL.

The V and J genes are TRBV20-1 and TRBJ1-4; 9 nucleotides line up with TRBD1. The trim removed 4 bases at V and 5 bases at J, leaving 2 bases unmatched. Germline V gene data show CDR1 as DFQATT and CDR2 as SNEGSKA (reference sequence). The CDR3 contains 13 residues. Written as DNA, the CDR3 is TGCAGTGCTACCGGGACAGGGAATGAAAAACTGTTTTTT. Its protein is CSATGTGNEKLFF.

This clonotype was observed a handful of times. This chain links TRBV6-2 or TRBV6-3 with TRBJ2-3, with TRBD2 matching 7 bases. V trimming: 9 bases; J trimming: 4 bases; junction bases outside the gene matches: 7. CDR1 and CDR2 (germline): MNHEY, SVGEGT. The CDR3 is 13 amino acids. Here the CDR3 DNA reads TGTGCCAGTCAAAGACTAGCCGCAGATACGCAGTATTTT. Its protein is CASQRLAADTQYF.

This rearrangement joins TRBV10-3 to TRBJ1-3, with a tentative D call TRBD1 (6 bases). V lost 8 bases and J 2 bases, leaving 22 bases between the germline ends. CDR3 length: 17 amino acids. Per germline, CDR1 ENHRY and CDR2 SYGVKD. The CDR3: CAIATEQTGYTGNTIYF. The CDR3 region has the DNA TGTGCCATCGCTACGGAACAAACAGGGTACACTGGAAACACCATATATTTT.

V usage is TRBV12-3 or TRBV12-4 and J usage is TRBJ2-7; 9 positions agree with TRBD1. The CDR3 has 21 amino acids. V trimming: 1 base; J trimming: 7 bases; junction bases outside the gene matches: 26. The CDR3 region has the DNA TGTGCCAGCAGTTTAGGGTTACAGGGGGCTTTCGTGACGGAGCTTGCTAGGGAGCAGTACTTC. This encodes CASSLGLQGAFVTELAREQYF.

The chain combines TRBV20-1 with TRBJ1-4, with D unclear. V was cut by 7 bases and J by 6 bases, with 9 bases left in between. Germline V gene data show CDR1 as DFQATT and CDR2 as SNEGSKA (reference sequence). CDR3 length: 11 amino acids. For the CDR3, the DNA is TGCAGTGGGAGACACGATGAAAAACTGTTTTTT. Protein sequence: CSGRHDEKLFF.

This chain connects TRBV4-1 to TRBJ2-1, with 9 bases identical to TRBD2. The CDR3 consists of 19 residues. The germline V gene has CDR1 MGHRA and CDR2 YSYEKL. V was clipped by 0 bases and J by 1 base; unmatched bases: 10. In DNA, the CDR3 is TGCGCCAGCAGCCAAGATTGGTCTAGCGGGAAGGCTTCCTACAATGAGCAGTTCTTC. Translated, it gives CASSQDWSSGKASYNEQFF.

The gene calls are TRBV4-2 and TRBJ1-2; unclear D gene. CDR3 length: 14 amino acids. The V end lost 7 bases, the J end lost 5 bases, and 17 bases lay between the germline ends. Germline V gene data show CDR1 as LGHNA and CDR2 as YNFKEQ. This CDR3 is CASTEREGPYGYTF. The DNA for the CDR3 is TGTGCCAGCACCGAGAGGGAAGGGCCATATGGCTACACCTTC.

In this sample, this clonotype turned up many times. V and J are TRBV29-1 and TRBJ2-1; 9 bases agree with TRBD2. This CDR3 spans 15 amino acids. V was clipped by 1 base and J by 0 bases; unmatched bases: 1. Germline V CDR1 and CDR2: SQVTM, ANQGSEA. CDR3 amino acids: CSVEGGRDSYNEQFF. CDR3 sequence (DNA): TGCAGCGTTGAAGGCGGGAGGGACTCCTACAATGAGCAGTTCTTC.

This clonotype was recorded many times. This chain uses TRBV29-1 with TRBJ2-7; 10 positions match TRBD1. The V gene's germline CDR1 is SQVTM and CDR2 ANQGSEA. Trimming removed 8 bases from V and 3 bases from J; junction bases left unmatched: 7. This CDR3 contains 13 residues. CDR3: CSITGTGDYEQYF. In DNA, the CDR3 is TGCAGCATCACCGGGACAGGGGACTACGAGCAGTACTTC.

This chain connects TRBV12-3 or TRBV12-4 to TRBJ2-2; the D is unclear. CDR3 length: 14 amino acids. Trimming removed 6 bases at V and 1 base at J, with 9 bases between. The CDR3, as DNA: TGTGCCAGCAGCCGTAGTTGGAACACCGGGGAGCTGTTTTTT. Translating it yields CASSRSWNTGELFF.

This clonotype was seen a handful of times. This sequence joins TRBV5-8 and TRBJ2-2; 14 nucleotides match TRBD2. The V segment lost 4 bases and the J segment 6 bases; nucleotides outside the gene matches: 8. Germline loops: CDR1 SGHTS, CDR2 YDEGEE. The CDR3 sequence is 17 residues long. The CDR3 region is CASSPGTSGSLSGELFF. The CDR3 DNA is TGTGCCAGCAGCCCGGGGACTAGCGGGAGTCTATCCGGGGAGCTGTTTTTT.

This sequence joins TRBV28 and TRBJ2-7; tentatively, D is TRBD1 or TRBD2 (5 bases each). Germline CDR1 is MDHEN and CDR2 is SYDVKM. The CDR3 loop spans 13 amino acids. The V gene lost 7 bases and the J gene lost 3 bases, with 13 bases spanning the gap. This CDR3 reads CASTGTPLYEQYF. For the CDR3, the DNA is TGTGCCAGCACAGGGACCCCTCTCTACGAGCAGTACTTC.

The chain couples TRBV6-5 to TRBJ2-1, with D possibly being TRBD1 (6 bases). V was pared by 2 bases and J by 3 bases, with 11 bases between. Germline CDR1 MNHEY, CDR2 SVGAGI. The CDR3 runs to 15 residues. The CDR3, as DNA: TGTGCCAGCAGTTACCAATCGACAGGCTACAATGAGCAGTTCTTC. This sequence encodes CASSYQSTGYNEQFF.

The chain uses TRBV7-3 and TRBJ1-2, with D unclear. CDR1 and CDR2 from the germline V gene are SGHTA and FQGTGA. The CDR3 is made up of 13 amino acids. V lost 6 bases and J lost 6, with 14 bases in between. As DNA, the CDR3 is TGTGCCAGCAGTATAACAAGGACGGATGGCTACACCTTC. Translating it yields CASSITRTDGYTF.

This chain links TRBV28 with TRBJ2-3; TRBD1 might be the D (6 bases). CDR3 length equals 13 residues. Trimming took off 7 bases at V and 1 base at J, with 9 bases between the two ends. Germline V gene data show CDR1 as MDHEN and CDR2 as SYDVKM. CDR3 sequence: CASNKGGTDTQYF. CDR3 sequence (DNA): TGTGCCAGCAACAAGGGGGGCACAGATACGCAGTATTTT.

This clonotype came up many times. The DNA is omitted, as the CDR3 cannot be located on it reliably, and the CDR3 follows TCRdb's listing. The V call is TRBV29-1, the J call TRBJ2-7; the table names TRBD1, a call not compared with the DNA. CDR1 is SQVTM and CDR2 is ANQGSEA in the germline V gene. The CDR3 length is 10 residues, termini included. The CDR3 reads CSVGQGASDF.

This clonotype was seen a few times. The chain links TRBV7-2 to TRBJ2-1; 7 bases line up with TRBD2. V lost 2 bases, J lost 5 bases, and 6 bases stayed unmatched. The germline CDR1 and CDR2 sequences are SGHTA and FQGNSA. This CDR3 has 15 amino acids. In DNA, the CDR3 is TGTGCCAGCAGCTTACGGGGGACTATAAACAATGAGCAGTTCTTC. Protein: CASSLRGTINNEQFF.

V usage is TRBV20-1 and J usage is TRBJ2-1, with 14 bases aligning to TRBD2. CDR3 length: 15 residues. Germline V gene sequence: CDR1 DFQATT, CDR2 SNEGSKA (reference sequence). Trimming took 6 bases from V and 8 from J; bases not matched to a gene: 9. The CDR3, as DNA: TGCAGTGCCCGGGGGACTAGCGGGAGTAGGGATGAGCAGTTCTTC. Protein: CSARGTSGSRDEQFF.

This clonotype has just a few counts. This chain links TRBV28 with TRBJ1-1; possible D gene TRBD1, 5 bases. The V gene's germline CDR1 is MDHEN and CDR2 SYDVKM. V shed 7 bases and J shed 4 bases, with 10 bases lying between them. The CDR3 is 12 amino acids. The CDR3 is CASNQGSTEAFF. CDR3 bases: TGTGCCAGCAATCAGGGCAGCACTGAAGCTTTCTTT. The whole variable domain, filled in from reference TRBV28 and TRBJ1-1, reads DVKVTQSSRYLVKRTGEKVFLECVQDMDHENMFWYRQDPGLGLRLIYFSYDVKMKEKGDIPEGYSVSREKKERFSLILESASTNQTSMYLCASNQGSTEAFFGQGTRLTVV.

This clonotype was seen repeatedly, ten times or more. The chain couples TRBV29-1 to TRBJ1-5; 8 nucleotides agree with TRBD1. With 5 bases clipped from V and 3 bases from J, the junction kept 6 bases outside the gene matches. Looked up from germline, CDR1 is SQVTM and CDR2 is ANQGSEA. The CDR3 contains 14 residues. The CDR3 here is CSVSSGQDNQPQHF. CDR3 in DNA: TGCAGCGTTTCATCGGGACAGGACAATCAGCCCCAGCATTTT.

In regard to this clonotype: One junction end does not reproduce the germline sequence, and a read error may be involved. As DNA, the CDR3 is TGTGCCGCCAGTGATTCGGGACTAGCGGGAGATAAAAGAGTTTCGTACAATGAGCAGTTCTTC. Protein product: CAASDSGLAGDKRVSYNEQFF. The chain uses TRBV24-1 and TRBJ2-1, with TRBD2 matching over 14 bases. The CDR3 is 21 amino acids. Looked up from germline, CDR1 is KGHDR and CDR2 is SFDVKD.

This clonotype has a handful of counts. The chain employs TRBV3-1 and TRBJ2-7; tentatively, D is TRBD2 (6 bases). Per germline, CDR1 LGHDT and CDR2 YNNKEL (reference sequence). V was clipped by 1 base and J by 5 bases, with 12 bases between them. CDR3 size: 14 residues. The CDR3 loop reads CASSQASGGNEQYF. CDR3 coding DNA: TGTGCCAGCAGCCAAGCGTCAGGCGGGAACGAGCAGTACTTC.